One sample yielded the 24 T cell receptor beta chains listed below, sequenced in a study of shared clonotypes between healthy human individuals. Measured with immunoSEQ multiplex PCR; TCRdb has only the in-frame clones, and not every one. The sample records hundreds of thousands of clones, 75% to 80% being singletons. Specimen: PBMCs. Receptors originate from a woman between 35 and 50 years old in good health. Some clones in this sample may be carry-over from other donors' samples.

The genes are TRBV12-2 and TRBJ2-7; TRBD1, as called in the table, went unchecked against the DNA. TRBV12-2 is recorded as a pseudogene. CDR3 length: 18 amino acids. The CDR3: CASRLAPGTVLSPYEQYF. The CDR3, as DNA: TGTGCAAGTCGCTTAGCGCCAGGGACAGTCTTGAGTCCCTACGAGCAGTACTTC.

The chain recombines TRBV5-1 with TRBJ2-5; tentatively, D is TRBD1 or TRBD2 (6 bases each). Trimming removed 4 bases from V and 5 bases from J, with 15 bases in between. The germline V gene has CDR1 SGHRS and CDR2 YFSETQ. This CDR3 is built from 14 residues. CDR3 DNA: TGCGCCAGCAGCCAACCGGGGGCGGGGGAGACCCAGTACTTC. Translating it yields CASSQPGAGETQYF.

The V and J genes are TRBV6-1 and TRBJ2-7, with TRBD1 as a possible D gene (5 bases). The CDR3 length is 14 residues. Germline V CDR1 and CDR2: MNHNS, SASEGT. V shed 4 bases and J shed 4 bases, with 14 bases lying between them. CDR3 nucleotides: TGTGCCAGCAGTGCAATCACACAGGTATACGAGCAGTACTTC. Amino acids: CASSAITQVYEQYF.

This chain joins TRBV11-3 and TRBJ2-1; TRBD2 might be the D (6 bases). CDR3 length: 13 residues. Germline assignment: CDR1 SGHNT and CDR2 YENEEA. Trimming shortened V by 5 bases and J by 6 bases, and 11 bases separated the two germline ends. The CDR3 nucleotides are TGTGCCAGCAGCCCCGGACTAACCAATGAGCAGTTCTTC. This codes for CASSPGLTNEQFF.

The rearrangement uses TRBV5-1 and TRBJ1-2; possible D gene TRBD1, 5 bases. CDR1 SGHRS and CDR2 YFSETQ come from the germline V gene. The V gene lost 5 bases and the J gene lost 0 bases, with 11 bases spanning the gap. This CDR3 is built from 14 residues. The CDR3 DNA reads TGCGCCAGCAGTTCAGACAGAGCTAACTATGGCTACACCTTC. Its translation: CASSSDRANYGYTF.

The chain has TRBV18 and TRBJ2-1, with D hard to call. The CDR3 sequence is 13 residues long. Trimming pared 2 bases from V and 9 bases from J, leaving 11 bases between. From germline, CDR1 is KGHSH and CDR2 LQKENI. The CDR3 sequence is CASSPGPPGEQFF. The CDR3 coding sequence is TGTGCCAGCTCACCAGGGCCTCCTGGTGAGCAGTTCTTC.

The CDR3 protein is CASNKRGYSYEQYF. In nucleotides, the CDR3 is TGTGCCAGCAATAAGAGGGGGTACTCCTACGAGCAGTACTTC. The chain links TRBV2 to TRBJ2-7; TRBD1 might be the D (6 bases). The CDR3 totals 14 residues. V was trimmed by 7 bases and J by 0 bases, leaving 13 bases between them. From germline, CDR1 is SNHLY and CDR2 FYNNEI.

The chain has TRBV25-1 and TRBJ2-3; no firm D call. V lost 4 bases, J lost 1 base, and 12 bases lay in between. The CDR3 is 15 residues long. Germline-derived CDR1 and CDR2 are MGHDK and SYGVNS. Here the CDR3 reads CASSVGGGGTDTQYF. The CDR3 nucleotides are TGTGCCAGCAGTGTGGGCGGTGGTGGCACAGATACGCAGTATTTT.

With regard to this clone: A far more abundant clone sits one base away, making this likely a read error. The chain combines TRBV25-1 with TRBJ2-7; 8 bases align to TRBD1. The CDR3 has 14 residues. V dropped 8 bases and J dropped 1; count of bases not matched to a gene: 7. Germline V gene data show CDR1 as MGHDK and CDR2 as SYGVNS. The CDR3 reads CASGGQGQSYEQYF. CDR3 nucleotides: TGTGCCAGCGGCGGACAGGGTCAATCCTACGAGCAGTACTTC.

The chain has TRBV5-1 and TRBJ2-5, with D uncertain. The CDR3 length is 11 residues. Germline CDR1 and CDR2: SGHRS and YFSETQ. The V gene lost 4 bases and the J gene lost 5 bases, with 6 bases spanning the gap. CDR3 nucleotides: TGCGCCAGCAGCGACAAGGAGACCCAGTACTTC. Translation: CASSDKETQYF.

Concerning this clone itself: One base away lies a much larger clone, so this may be a sequencing read error. Other DNA sequences in the same sample also yield this CDR3. The rearrangement joins TRBV6-5 to TRBJ1-2; D possibly corresponds to TRBD1 (5 bases). The CDR3 length is 12 residues. Germline assignment: CDR1 MNHEY and CDR2 SVGAGI. CDR3 nucleotides: TGCGCCAGCAGTCTTCCAGGGAAGGGCTACACCTTC. It translates to CASSLPGKGYTF.

On this clone itself: With a much larger clone just one base away, this may be a read error. Other DNA variants within this sample encode the same CDR3. This chain uses TRBV2 with TRBJ2-7; a possible D gene is TRBD1 (6 bases). Germline lookup yields CDR1 SNHLY and CDR2 FYNNEI. This CDR3 has 13 amino acids. The DNA of the CDR3 is TGCGCCAGCAGACCGGACAGCTCCTACGAGCAGTACTTC. Amino acid sequence: CASRPDSSYEQYF. Using reference TRBV2 and TRBJ2-7 for the parts outside the CDR3, the full variable domain is EPEVTQTPSHQVTQMGQEVILRCVPISNHLYFYWYRQILGQKVEFLVSFYNNEISEKSEIFDDQFSVERPDGSNFTLKIRSTKLEDSAMYFCASRPDSSYEQYFGPGTRLTVT.

The chain has TRBV5-5 and TRBJ1-4; possibly TRBD1 for D (6 bases). Trimming removed 0 bases at V and 2 bases at J, with 11 bases between. The CDR3 totals 16 residues. The germline gives CDR1 SGHKS, CDR2 YYEKEE (reference sequence). The CDR3 loop reads CASSLGRGSTNEKLFF. CDR3 sequence (DNA): TGTGCCAGCAGCTTGGGCAGGGGATCGACTAATGAAAAACTGTTTTTT.

V usage is TRBV5-6 and J usage is TRBJ1-2; D is undetermined. V gave up 0 bases and J gave up 2 bases, with 8 bases separating them. The CDR3 consists of 14 residues. The V gene's germline CDR1 is SGHDT and CDR2 YYEEEE. The CDR3 here is CASSLVGGNYGYTF. In DNA form, the CDR3 reads TGTGCCAGCAGCTTGGTTGGCGGAAACTATGGCTACACCTTC.

CDR3 region: CASSAGGGGAYEQYF. CDR3 DNA: TGTGCCAGCAGTGCGGGGGGCGGAGGGGCCTACGAGCAGTACTTC. The rearrangement uses TRBV6-1 and TRBJ2-7; possibly TRBD2 for D (7 bases). Germline CDR1 reads MNHNS; CDR2 reads SASEGT. Trimming left V 4 bases short and J 2 bases short, with 15 bases between. This CDR3 spans 15 amino acids.

The chain has TRBV11-2 and TRBJ2-7, with 7 positions matching TRBD1. The CDR3 extends over 14 amino acids. CDR1 and CDR2 from the germline V gene are SGHAT and FQNNGV. Trimming cost V 2 bases and J 5 bases; bases outside gene matches: 6. CDR3 in DNA: TGTGCCAGCAGCTTATTGAGGGGGCGGAACGAGCAGTACTTC. This sequence encodes CASSLLRGRNEQYF.

This chain joins TRBV11-2 and TRBJ1-5; 7 nucleotides match TRBD1. This CDR3 is 15 amino acids long. Germline assignment: CDR1 SGHAT and CDR2 FQNNGV. With V trimmed by 5 bases and J by 6 bases, 10 bases remained unmatched. CDR3 DNA sequence: TGTGCCAGCAGCCACGGGACAGATATTTCTCAGCCCCAGCATTTT. Its translation is CASSHGTDISQPQHF.

The rearrangement uses TRBV5-1 and TRBJ1-2; the D is unclear. The CDR3 has 15 amino acids. V shed 2 bases and J shed 0 bases, with 11 bases lying between them. Germline values: CDR1 SGHRS, CDR2 YFSETQ. CDR3 sequence: CASSFGRSSNYGYTF. In nucleotides, the CDR3 is TGCGCCAGCAGCTTCGGCAGGAGCTCTAACTATGGCTACACCTTC.

This clone appeared a single time. V and J are TRBV7-9 and TRBJ2-1, with a weak D call TRBD1 (5 bases). With 3 bases removed from V and 12 bases from J, the gap between germline ends came to 18 bases. The CDR3 consists of 14 residues. Germline assignment: CDR1 SEHNR and CDR2 FQNEAQ (reference sequence). CDR3 nucleotides: TGTGCCAGCAGCTTCTCCAGGGTAGTGGGTGGGCAGTTCTTC. This codes for CASSFSRVVGGQFF.

The V gene is TRBV30, the J gene TRBJ2-1, with D perhaps matching TRBD2 (6 bases). The CDR3 has 14 residues. Between the trimmed V and J ends, which lost 5 bases and 9 bases, there was a span of 20 bases. Germline V gene sequence: CDR1 GTSNPN, CDR2 SVGIG (reference sequence). CDR3 nucleotides: TGTGCCTGGGACGCTTGGGGGGTCAAGGGTGAGCAGTTCTTC. Translating gives CAWDAWGVKGEQFF.

The V gene is TRBV2, the J gene TRBJ1-5; 9 bases are a match to TRBD1. V shed 5 bases and J 7 bases; nucleotides not matched to a gene: 6. Germline V gives CDR1 SNHLY, CDR2 FYNNEI. The CDR3 is made up of 14 amino acids. DNA of the CDR3: TGTGCCAGCAGTACACAGGGGGCCCAACAGCCCCAGCATTTT. Its translation is CASSTQGAQQPQHF.

The chain couples TRBV6-1 to TRBJ2-5, with 7 nucleotides matching TRBD1. V was pared by 4 bases and J by 5 bases, with 10 bases of the junction left unmatched. Germline V gene sequence: CDR1 MNHNS, CDR2 SASEGT. The CDR3 runs 15 residues. The CDR3 here is CASSARLPRGETQYF. Here the CDR3 DNA reads TGTGCCAGCAGTGCGAGACTCCCCAGGGGGGAGACCCAGTACTTC.

A remark on this clone: This may be a read error, as it is one base from a much larger clone. The missing conserved phenylalanine or tryptophan at the end of this CDR3 makes a read error likely. The limits of the CDR3 on the DNA are not certain, so only TCRdb's listed CDR3 is given. V is TRBV21-1 and J is TRBJ2-7. TRBV21-1 is listed as a pseudogene. Inclusive of both ends, the CDR3 amounts to 11 amino acids. CDR3 residues: CASSKAHEQYL.

The chain has TRBV4-1 and TRBJ2-2; 11 bases agree with TRBD2. From germline, CDR1 is MGHRA and CDR2 YSYEKL. The CDR3 length is 18 residues. The V segment lost 0 bases and the J segment 3 bases; nucleotides outside the gene matches: 6. The chain's CDR3 is CASSQEYPGLADTGELFF. For the CDR3, the DNA is TGCGCCAGCAGCCAAGAATACCCGGGACTAGCGGACACCGGGGAGCTGTTTTTT.